This TCR beta chain is from a study of early T cells in non-severe SARS-CoV-2 infection. Study summary: Chains from this unsorted whole-blood bulk RNA could not be paired. Study conclusions and caveats: Missing private and CD4 specificities, VDJdb matching favored anti-spike CD8 responses.

Individual cDNA molecules each received unique molecular identifiers attached to them. TCRdb used MiXCR to reprocess the 5' RACE reads, holding one entry per CDR3 protein. Of 70,000 or so distinct CDR3 sequences in the sample, roughly 9.1% were seen once. This clonotype was recorded at least ten times. The antigen is unknown. The specimen comprised whole blood, sampled at baseline. The source of this sequence is an adult who was a healthcare worker with PCR-confirmed SARS-CoV-2 infection or an uninfected control (not recorded which).

The CDR3 reads CSARPLGGNQPQHF. The CDR3, as DNA: TGCAGTGCTAGACCTCTAGGGGGCAATCAGCCCCAGCATTTT. The rearrangement joins TRBV20-1 to TRBJ1-5; D is perhaps TRBD1 (5 bases). With 2 bases removed from V and 2 bases from J, the gap between germline ends came to 10 bases. The length of the CDR3 is 14 residues. Germline V gene sequence: CDR1 DFQATT, CDR2 SNEGSKA (reference sequence).